The rows below give T cell receptor beta chains drawn from one sample of a study of blood T cell repertoires in COVID-19. TCRdb keeps only in-frame clones here, not all; method: immunoSEQ multiplex PCR. This table holds about 150,000 clones, around 87% found once. Sequences were obtained from peripheral blood. Receptors originate from a woman at least 80 years old with COVID-19, enrolled during active disease. CDR3s include the opening cysteine and the closing phenylalanine or tryptophan. D genes are given only for firm matches. The size field is filled for only some rows; it gives once, few, many or a size class.

j_call: TRBJ2-7
d_call: NA
v_call: TRBV3-1/TRBV3-2
clone_size: NA
cdr3_nt: TGTGCCAGCAGCCACTATATCACAACTAGTGCCTACGAGCAGTACTTC
cdr3_aa: CASSHYITTSAYEQYF

j_call: TRBJ2-1
d_call: TRBD2
v_call: TRBV5-1
clone_size: NA
cdr3_nt: TGCGCCAGCAGCTTTACTAGCGGGAGCTCCTACAATGAGCAGTTCTTC
cdr3_aa: CASSFTSGSSYNEQFF

j_call: TRBJ1-6
d_call: NA
v_call: TRBV5-4
clone_size: few
cdr3_nt: TGTGCCAGCAGCTTGTTTGAGGAGGATAATTCACCCCTCCACTTT
cdr3_aa: CASSLFEEDNSPLHF

j_call: TRBJ1-4
d_call: NA
v_call: TRBV9
clone_size: NA
cdr3_nt: TGTGCCAGCAGCGGCAGGGGAACTAATGAAAAACTGTTTTTT
cdr3_aa: CASSGRGTNEKLFF

j_call: TRBJ1-2
d_call: TRBD1
v_call: TRBV2
clone_size: NA
cdr3_nt: TGTGCCAGCAGTGAATTCCGGGTAGGACAGGGGATTAACGGCTACACCTTC
cdr3_aa: CASSEFRVGQGINGYTF

j_call: TRBJ1-2
d_call: NA
v_call: TRBV6-5
clone_size: NA
cdr3_nt: TGTGCCAGCAGTCCTGGACAGAGCTACTATGGCTACACCTTC
cdr3_aa: CASSPGQSYYGYTF

j_call: TRBJ2-1
d_call: TRBD1
v_call: TRBV9
clone_size: NA
cdr3_nt: TGTGCCAGCAGCACGATGGCGGGGACAGGGAGTGTTTACGGGACCTACAATGAGCAGTTCTTC
cdr3_aa: CASSTMAGTGSVYGTYNEQFF

j_call: TRBJ1-1
d_call: NA
v_call: TRBV28
clone_size: NA
cdr3_nt: TGTGCCAGCAGTTCCCCGTTCGGGACTGAAGCTTTCTTT
cdr3_aa: CASSSPFGTEAFF

j_call: TRBJ2-5
d_call: TRBD2
v_call: TRBV5-1
clone_size: NA
cdr3_nt: TGCGCCAGCAGCCTGGGGGAGGGTCGGCAAGAGACCCAGTACTTC
cdr3_aa: CASSLGEGRQETQYF

j_call: TRBJ1-5
d_call: NA
v_call: TRBV24-1
clone_size: NA
cdr3_nt: TGTGCCACCAGTGATTTGACAAGCAATCAGCCCCAGCATTTT
cdr3_aa: CATSDLTSNQPQHF

j_call: TRBJ2-5
d_call: NA
v_call: TRBV13
clone_size: NA
cdr3_nt: TGTGCCAGCAGCCTAGCCCGGGGGACCCAGTACTTC
cdr3_aa: CASSLARGTQYF

j_call: TRBJ2-3
d_call: TRBD2
v_call: TRBV27
clone_size: NA
cdr3_nt: TGTGCCAGCAGGGGGCGACTAGCGGTAACGCAGTATTTT
cdr3_aa: CASRGRLAVTQYF

j_call: TRBJ2-7
d_call: NA
v_call: TRBV5-1
clone_size: NA
cdr3_nt: TGCGCCAGCAGCTTGCCGACACCCTCCTACGAGCAGTACTTC
cdr3_aa: CASSLPTPSYEQYF

j_call: TRBJ2-5
d_call: TRBD2
v_call: TRBV10-1
clone_size: NA
cdr3_nt: TGCGCCAGCAGTGGGTCCCCCCTGCTAGCGGGAAGTGTGGAGACCCAGTACTTC
cdr3_aa: CASSGSPLLAGSVETQYF

j_call: TRBJ2-1
d_call: NA
v_call: TRBV3-1/TRBV3-2
clone_size: NA
cdr3_nt: TGTGCCAGCACTAATGCGGGGAATGAGCAGTTCTTC
cdr3_aa: CASTNAGNEQFF

j_call: TRBJ1-6
d_call: TRBD1
v_call: TRBV7-9
clone_size: NA
cdr3_nt: TGTGCCAGCAGCTCCCAGGGGGCCTATTCACCCCTCCACTTT
cdr3_aa: CASSSQGAYSPLHF

j_call: TRBJ2-5
d_call: TRBD1
v_call: TRBV27
clone_size: few
cdr3_nt: TGTGCCAGCAGTGACAGATGGACAGGGGGGGAAGAGACCCAGTACTTC
cdr3_aa: CASSDRWTGGEETQYF

j_call: TRBJ2-1
d_call: TRBD2
v_call: TRBV5-1
clone_size: NA
cdr3_nt: TGCGCCAGCAATCTTAAAACCGGGACTAGCGGGAGTGAGCAGTTCTTC
cdr3_aa: CASNLKTGTSGSEQFF

j_call: TRBJ2-7
d_call: TRBD1
v_call: TRBV29-1
clone_size: NA
cdr3_nt: TGCAGCGTTGGGGAGGACAGGGGTAGTCACGAGCAGTACTTC
cdr3_aa: CSVGEDRGSHEQYF

j_call: TRBJ1-2
d_call: NA
v_call: TRBV6-2/TRBV6-3
clone_size: NA
cdr3_nt: TGTGCCAGCAGTTACTCCGGAGGGAACTATGGCTACACCTTC
cdr3_aa: CASSYSGGNYGYTF

j_call: TRBJ1-1
d_call: TRBD1
v_call: TRBV10-1
clone_size: NA
cdr3_nt: TGCGCCAGCAGTGAGTCAAGACAGGGCACTGAAGCTTTCTTT
cdr3_aa: CASSESRQGTEAFF

j_call: TRBJ1-2
d_call: TRBD1
v_call: TRBV28
clone_size: NA
cdr3_nt: TGTGCCAGCAGTTTAAATGTGAGGGGGCAGGGAGGCTACACCTTC
cdr3_aa: CASSLNVRGQGGYTF

j_call: TRBJ1-4
d_call: TRBD1
v_call: TRBV12-3/TRBV12-4
clone_size: once
cdr3_nt: TGTGCCAGCAGTTTAGGCCACGGGACAGGGCTGTTTTTT
cdr3_aa: CASSLGHGTGLFF

j_call: TRBJ1-2
d_call: TRBD1
v_call: TRBV12-3/TRBV12-4
clone_size: once
cdr3_nt: TGTGCCAGCAGCTTGGGACAGGGCAGTGGCTACACCTTC
cdr3_aa: CASSLGQGSGYTF

j_call: TRBJ1-2
d_call: TRBD1
v_call: TRBV6-2/TRBV6-3
clone_size: once
cdr3_nt: TGTGCCAGCAGTGCGACAGGGACCTATGGCTACACCTTC
cdr3_aa: CASSATGTYGYTF

j_call: TRBJ2-5
d_call: TRBD2
v_call: TRBV5-5
clone_size: NA
cdr3_nt: TGTGCCAGCAGCTTGGGGGTAGCGGGAGGCCAAGAGACCCAGTACTTC
cdr3_aa: CASSLGVAGGQETQYF

j_call: TRBJ2-5
d_call: NA
v_call: TRBV5-4
clone_size: NA
cdr3_nt: TGTGCCAGCAGCTTGTCGGAGCTTGGATCGGAGACCCAGTACTTC
cdr3_aa: CASSLSELGSETQYF

j_call: TRBJ2-1
d_call: NA
v_call: TRBV11-3
clone_size: NA
cdr3_nt: TGTGCCAGCAGCCTAAATAGCTATGAGCAGTTCTTC
cdr3_aa: CASSLNSYEQFF

j_call: TRBJ2-1
d_call: NA
v_call: TRBV7-3
clone_size: NA
cdr3_nt: TGTGCCAGCAGCCTAGGGACATCTGAGCAGTTCTTC
cdr3_aa: CASSLGTSEQFF

j_call: TRBJ1-2
d_call: NA
v_call: TRBV5-1
clone_size: NA
cdr3_nt: TGCGCCAGCAGCTTCGCGGCACGCGATGGCTACACCTTC
cdr3_aa: CASSFAARDGYTF

j_call: TRBJ2-3
d_call: TRBD2
v_call: TRBV6-8
clone_size: NA
cdr3_nt: TGTGCCAGCAGTTACCTCCTAGCGGGAGACGGAGATACGCAGTATTTT
cdr3_aa: CASSYLLAGDGDTQYF

j_call: TRBJ2-1
d_call: TRBD2
v_call: TRBV7-9
clone_size: NA
cdr3_nt: TGTGCCAGCAGCCCACGTAGCGGGAGTACGAATGAGCAGTTCTTC
cdr3_aa: CASSPRSGSTNEQFF

j_call: TRBJ2-3
d_call: TRBD2
v_call: TRBV5-4
clone_size: NA
cdr3_nt: TGTGCCAGCAGCCCGACTAGCGGGGGCCGGTTAACAGATACGCAGTATTTT
cdr3_aa: CASSPTSGGRLTDTQYF

j_call: TRBJ1-4
d_call: NA
v_call: TRBV7-2
clone_size: NA
cdr3_nt: TGTGCCAGCAGCTTAGCGGGGGGAGCTAATGAAAAACTGTTTTTT
cdr3_aa: CASSLAGGANEKLFF